This is a list of T cell receptor beta chains from one sample in a study of blood T cell repertoires in COVID-19. The protocol was immunoSEQ multiplex PCR, while the TCRdb copy is restricted to in-frame clones and leaves out a portion. The repertoire includes about 220,000 clones, roughly 89% of them detected once, and over 3% sits in the top ten. The source material was PBMCs or T cells enriched from blood (not recorded which). Receptors originate from a woman aged 35 to 49 with acute COVID-19. The CDR3 runs from the conserved cysteine through the conserved F or W.

J	V	CDR3
TRBJ1-2	TRBV9	CASSVGGNGYTF
TRBJ2-5	TRBV5-5	CASSFPGAETQYF
TRBJ2-3	TRBV5-1	CASSWNPRDTQYF
TRBJ2-1	TRBV5-1	CASQNGVAYNEQFF
TRBJ1-2	TRBV11-2	CASSLAGANGYTF
TRBJ2-5	TRBV7-9	CASSSDRARETQYF
TRBJ1-5	TRBV21-1	CASGGGVSNQPQHF
TRBJ1-1	TRBV3-1/TRBV3-2	CASSPRTRGGNTEAFF
TRBJ1-6	TRBV28	CASSLDTVLTNSPLHF
TRBJ1-1	TRBV24-1	CAARDRMDGAFF
TRBJ2-1	TRBV7-9	CASSLALTGTREQFF
TRBJ1-2	TRBV9	CASSSSGVRGSTF
TRBJ2-1	TRBV18	CASSRPQGNEQFF
TRBJ1-1	TRBV21-1	CASRLDRGLPNTEAFF
TRBJ1-1	TRBV5-1	CASSLDGLGARTEAFF
TRBJ1-4	TRBV5-8	CASSLTTGFRKLFF
TRBJ2-3	TRBV24-1	CATSELAGETDTQYF
TRBJ2-1	TRBV4-1	CASSQGPPGLANEQFF
TRBJ2-4	TRBV28	CASSTRTGGTNIQYF
TRBJ1-1	TRBV7-3	CASSAGLGTEAFF
TRBJ2-1	TRBV2	CASRQRREQFF
TRBJ2-3	TRBV9	CASSVYAQGADTQYF
TRBJ1-2	TRBV4-1	CASSQVGGDTGYTF
TRBJ2-4	TRBV5-1	CASSLVGWDIQYF
TRBJ1-1	TRBV27	CASSPLGQLNTEAFF
TRBJ2-2	TRBV21-1	CASTLRSGTGFNTGELFF
TRBJ2-7	TRBV27	CASRGLAGGESYEQYF
TRBJ1-2	TRBV6-2/TRBV6-3	CASSYSRERGYTF
TRBJ1-3	TRBV30	CAWGLISGNTIYF
TRBJ1-5	TRBV18	CASSGRQGINQPQHF
TRBJ2-2	TRBV7-2	CASSLAGGINTGELFF
TRBJ1-5	TRBV5-5	CASSISGTFNSNQPQHF
TRBJ1-2	TRBV5-1	CASSEEAKIGRGYTF
TRBJ2-2	TRBV29-1	CSVQGAGGELFF
TRBJ1-3	TRBV27	CASSLTLSGNTIYF
TRBJ2-5	TRBV4-3	CASSQGDRGEETQYF
TRBJ1-3	TRBV18	CASSDDRLHGNTIYF
TRBJ1-4	TRBV3-1/TRBV3-2	CASSQGLSGFNEKLFF
TRBJ1-6	TRBV27	CASSLSAVSSGNSPLHF
TRBJ1-1	TRBV5-1	CASSFTPGFMNTEAFF
TRBJ1-2	TRBV30	CAWSVLTGLPTGYTF
TRBJ2-1	TRBV29-1	CSAGGDNEQFF
TRBJ1-2	TRBV19	CASSILSGRGYGYTF
TRBJ2-5	TRBV6-5	CAMAPGKQTQYF
TRBJ2-3	TRBV5-1	CASSRTGDLTDTQYF
TRBJ1-2	TRBV9	CASSVEGRTTGYGYTF
TRBJ1-2	TRBV28	CASFDSSYGYTF
TRBJ1-2	TRBV3-1/TRBV3-2	CASSQVRTGGGYTF
TRBJ1-6	TRBV30	CAWHEGQYNSPLHF
TRBJ2-6	TRBV27	CASSFGQPSKVLTF
TRBJ2-1	TRBV10-2	CASSEGRLAGAYNEQFF
TRBJ2-7	TRBV6-5	CASSYTSTKGYQQYF
TRBJ1-5	TRBV7-9	CASSFGVNQPQHF